This T cell receptor beta chain comes out of a study of T-cell reconstitution after alpha-beta-depleted transplantation in children. Germline V gene data show CDR1 as SGHRS and CDR2 as YFSETQ. The CDR3 extends over 14 amino acids. J gave up 7 bases and V 6 bases, and 8 bases lay outside the gene matches. For TCRbeta, the library was prepared with unique molecular identifiers. TCRdb re-called the PCR reads through MiXCR, storing one row per CDR3 protein. This sample has about 340,000 distinct CDR3 sequences, with 15% to 20% found just once. The chain carries TRBV5-1 and TRBJ2-1; 9 nucleotides line up with TRBD2. Sequenced here: PBMCs, mostly from graft donor cells, sampled 360 days after TCRalphabeta/CD19-depleted stem cell transplant. This receptor was taken from a male patient aged 2-10 years who had a stem cell transplant for acute lymphoblastic leukemia, so the T cells may come from the graft donor. The CDR3, as DNA: TGCGCCAGCAACAGACTAGCGGCGAGGAATGAGCAGTTCTTC. It translates to CASNRLAARNEQFF.